A selection of T cell receptor beta chains follows, all from one sample in a study of CD8+ T cells in alopecia areata. Generated by immunoSEQ multiplex PCR, the TCRdb table keeps only in-frame clones and is missing some. The top ten hold approximately 3.1% of the sample, which has 90,000 to 150,000 clones, around two fifths seen once. Sequencing input: CD4+ T cells sorted from blood. Receptors were obtained from a human donor with alopecia areata. CDR3s leave out the opening cysteine and the closing phenylalanine or tryptophan. Clone size, where shown, is once, few, many, or a class for clones that have expanded.

V: TRBV29-1
size: -
CDR3: SAGGGRTYEQY

V: TRBV2
size: -
CDR3: ASSSGTGGNTEAF

V: TRBV4-3
size: -
CDR3: ASSQGLGQPYEQY

V: TRBV28
size: few
CDR3: ASSFGERGYT

V: TRBV6-4
size: -
CDR3: AGRLAFNEQF

V: TRBV30
size: -
CDR3: AWSVLGGNEQF

V: TRBV18
size: -
CDR3: ASSPRTSGYYEQY

V: TRBV14
size: -
CDR3: ASSHQDGQGGTGELF

V: TRBV7-9
size: -
CDR3: ASSSDRVNTQY

V: TRBV7-9
size: -
CDR3: ASSLGHGYT

V: TRBV25-1
size: -
CDR3: ASSRQGENIQY

V: TRBV29-1
size: few
CDR3: SVKELNTGELF

V: TRBV30
size: -
CDR3: AWRVQNTEAF

V: TRBV7-2
size: few
CDR3: ASSLDSGTDTQY

V: TRBV5-1
size: -
CDR3: ASRWSLSSYNEQF

V: TRBV29-1
size: -
CDR3: VGANTGELF

V: TRBV4-3
size: few
CDR3: ASSHLALRDRSYEQY

V: TRBV29-1
size: -
CDR3: SVVRLERGEQY

V: TRBV23-1
size: few
CDR3: ASSQYVRREETQY

V: TRBV28
size: few
CDR3: ASSTLQGTQY

V: TRBV9
size: few
CDR3: ASSASGTLRYNEQF

V: TRBV29-1
size: -
CDR3: SVDLERGNTEAF

V: TRBV9
size: few
CDR3: ASSARLAEETQY

V: TRBV28
size: -
CDR3: ASTRQANQPQH

V: TRBV9
size: few
CDR3: ASSRTSWRGEQF

V: TRBV11-2
size: -
CDR3: ASSLQSSYNEQF

V: TRBV7-9
size: -
CDR3: ASDRLAGAEQY

V: TRBV7-3
size: -
CDR3: ASSFTGESEQY

V: TRBV30
size: -
CDR3: AWSPGIAYEQY

V: TRBV28
size: -
CDR3: ASSLGSATNEKLF

V: TRBV19
size: -
CDR3: ASSKTSPYNEQF

V: TRBV6-1
size: -
CDR3: ASSEAGGGGNQPQH

V: TRBV29-1
size: few
CDR3: SVGQIGSGNYGYT

V: TRBV6-1
size: -
CDR3: ASSVGRSAGVNTEAF

V: TRBV29-1
size: -
CDR3: SVEQVRGEQY

V: TRBV29-1
size: -
CDR3: SVVRTQETQY

V: TRBV30
size: few
CDR3: AWSVRVGAF

V: TRBV28
size: -
CDR3: ASSSQLGEQY

V: TRBV7-3
size: -
CDR3: ASSPGQDNQPQH

V: TRBV5-6
size: -
CDR3: ASSLMNYGYT

V: TRBV30
size: -
CDR3: AWSSGGTGELF

V: TRBV7-2
size: few
CDR3: ASSLGAAGLSTDTQY

V: TRBV7-2
size: -
CDR3: ASRIAGGSRDTQY

V: TRBV7-9
size: -
CDR3: ASSLLGSSYNEQF

V: TRBV19
size: -
CDR3: ASSSGETQY

V: TRBV5-1
size: -
CDR3: ASSLESLGDTEAF

V: TRBV19
size: -
CDR3: ASRSRGTDTQY

V: TRBV28
size: few
CDR3: ASRPGQAKETQY

V: TRBV5-1
size: -
CDR3: ASSLLAGDHYEQY

V: TRBV20-1
size: -
CDR3: SVPRWETQY

V: TRBV29-1
size: -
CDR3: SVEFRGGLIYGYT

V: TRBV9
size: -
CDR3: ASSVEGQGFEQF

V: TRBV4-2
size: -
CDR3: ASSQGGGSGGALSYNEQF

V: TRBV29-1
size: -
CDR3: SVEGETQY

V: TRBV5-1
size: -
CDR3: ASSFGDSNPGELF

V: TRBV7-3
size: -
CDR3: ASSPPGLGTGELF

V: TRBV7-2
size: -
CDR3: ASSLTGTEQY

V: TRBV9
size: -
CDR3: ASSSGNQETQY